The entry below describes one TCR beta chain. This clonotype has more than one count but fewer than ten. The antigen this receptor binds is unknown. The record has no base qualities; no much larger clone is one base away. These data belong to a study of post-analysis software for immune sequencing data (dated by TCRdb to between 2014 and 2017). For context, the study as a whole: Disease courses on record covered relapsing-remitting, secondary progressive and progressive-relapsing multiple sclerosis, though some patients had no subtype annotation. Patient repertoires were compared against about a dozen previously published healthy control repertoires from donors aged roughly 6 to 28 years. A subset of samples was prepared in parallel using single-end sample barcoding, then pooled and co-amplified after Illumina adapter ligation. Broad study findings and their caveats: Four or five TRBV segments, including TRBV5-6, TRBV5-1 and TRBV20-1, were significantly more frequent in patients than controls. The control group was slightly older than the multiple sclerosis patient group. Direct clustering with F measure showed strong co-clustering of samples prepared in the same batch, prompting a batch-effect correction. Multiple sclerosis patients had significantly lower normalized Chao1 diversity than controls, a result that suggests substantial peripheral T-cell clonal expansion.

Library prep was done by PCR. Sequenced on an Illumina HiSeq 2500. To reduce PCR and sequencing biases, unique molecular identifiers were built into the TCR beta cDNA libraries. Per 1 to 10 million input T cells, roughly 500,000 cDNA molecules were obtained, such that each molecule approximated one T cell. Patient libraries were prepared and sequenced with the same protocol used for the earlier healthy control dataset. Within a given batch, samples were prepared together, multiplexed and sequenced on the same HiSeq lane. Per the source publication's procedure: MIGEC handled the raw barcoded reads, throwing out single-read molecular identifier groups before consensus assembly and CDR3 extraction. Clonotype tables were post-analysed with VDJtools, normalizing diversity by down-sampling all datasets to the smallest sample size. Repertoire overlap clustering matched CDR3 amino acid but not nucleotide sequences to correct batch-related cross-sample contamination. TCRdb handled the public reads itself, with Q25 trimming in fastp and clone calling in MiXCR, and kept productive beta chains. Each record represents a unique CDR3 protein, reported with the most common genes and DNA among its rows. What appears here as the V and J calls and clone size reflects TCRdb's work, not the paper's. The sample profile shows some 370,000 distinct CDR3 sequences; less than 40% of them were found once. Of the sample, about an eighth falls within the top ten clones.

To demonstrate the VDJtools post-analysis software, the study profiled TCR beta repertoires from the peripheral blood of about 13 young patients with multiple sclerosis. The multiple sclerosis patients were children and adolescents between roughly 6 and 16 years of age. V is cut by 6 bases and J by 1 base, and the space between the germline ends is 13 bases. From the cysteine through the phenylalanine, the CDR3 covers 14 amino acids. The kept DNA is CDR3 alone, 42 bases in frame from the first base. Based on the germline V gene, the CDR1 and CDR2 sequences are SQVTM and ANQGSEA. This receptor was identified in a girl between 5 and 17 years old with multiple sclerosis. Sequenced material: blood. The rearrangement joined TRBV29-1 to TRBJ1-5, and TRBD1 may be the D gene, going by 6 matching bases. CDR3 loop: CSVGGTSSNQPQHF. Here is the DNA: TGCAGCGTCGGGGGGACATCAAGCAATCAGCCCCAGCATTTT. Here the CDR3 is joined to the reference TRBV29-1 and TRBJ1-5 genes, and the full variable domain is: SAVISQKPSRDICQRGTSLTIQCQVDSQVTMMFWYRQQPGQSLTLIATANQGSEATYESGFVIDKFPISRPNLTFSTLTVSNMSPEDSSIYLCSVGGTSSNQPQHFGDGTRLSIL.